This T cell receptor (beta chain) derives from a study of T-cell memory formation after mild COVID-19. Using its own MiXCR run on the 5' RACE reads, TCRdb lists one record per CDR3 protein. The repertoire holds about 360,000 distinct CDR3 sequences, with approximately 14% as singletons. V was trimmed by 4 bases and J by 4 bases, leaving 16 bases between them. The germline V gene encodes CDR1 LGHDT and CDR2 YNNKEL (reference sequence). The CDR3 contains 15 residues. Source material: PBMCs or a T cell subset sorted from them (not recorded which). The origin of this receptor is a man between 18 and 29 years old who had mild COVID-19 (a few samples of this study predate the infection). Cell type and time point are not known. The chain carries TRBV3-1 and TRBJ1-1, with D uncertain. Here the CDR3 reads CASSRWDSPVTEAFF. Written as DNA, the CDR3 is TGTGCCAGCAGCCGCTGGGATTCGCCGGTCACTGAAGCTTTCTTT.